This T cell receptor beta chain is from a study of T cells in Graves' hyperthyroidism and ophthalmopathy. TCR beta CDR3 region amplification was performed from RNA transcripts. During a first-round RT-PCR of the TCR CDR3, the HTBI primer set was used. TCRdb redid the calling of the multiplex PCR reads with MiXCR, one entry per CDR3 protein. Of about 270,000 distinct CDR3 sequences listed, about 20% are singletons. The germline V gene has CDR1 SGHDT and CDR2 YYEEEE. This CDR3 has 13 residues. Trimming left V 0 bases short and J 9 bases short, with 10 bases between. Exclusion criteria comprised uncontrolled infection, other autoimmune disease, pregnancy or lactation. Diagnosing involved the use of clinical symptoms, serum thyroxine and TRAb, thyroid ultrasound and orbital computed tomography. The source of the PBMCs was 8 to 10 ml of fresh peripheral blood. Study-wide results and limits: Blood held most thyroid clonotypes expanded above 0.001 frequency.

A word on this clonotype: Its antigen is not identified.

Sequenced material: blood. This chain links TRBV5-6 with TRBJ1-3, with D tentatively TRBD1 (6 bases). The sequence came from a young man with Graves' ophthalmopathy. CDR3 residues: CASSLAGAGTIYF. The DNA for the CDR3 is TGTGCCAGCAGCTTGGCGGGGGCGGGCACCATATATTTT.